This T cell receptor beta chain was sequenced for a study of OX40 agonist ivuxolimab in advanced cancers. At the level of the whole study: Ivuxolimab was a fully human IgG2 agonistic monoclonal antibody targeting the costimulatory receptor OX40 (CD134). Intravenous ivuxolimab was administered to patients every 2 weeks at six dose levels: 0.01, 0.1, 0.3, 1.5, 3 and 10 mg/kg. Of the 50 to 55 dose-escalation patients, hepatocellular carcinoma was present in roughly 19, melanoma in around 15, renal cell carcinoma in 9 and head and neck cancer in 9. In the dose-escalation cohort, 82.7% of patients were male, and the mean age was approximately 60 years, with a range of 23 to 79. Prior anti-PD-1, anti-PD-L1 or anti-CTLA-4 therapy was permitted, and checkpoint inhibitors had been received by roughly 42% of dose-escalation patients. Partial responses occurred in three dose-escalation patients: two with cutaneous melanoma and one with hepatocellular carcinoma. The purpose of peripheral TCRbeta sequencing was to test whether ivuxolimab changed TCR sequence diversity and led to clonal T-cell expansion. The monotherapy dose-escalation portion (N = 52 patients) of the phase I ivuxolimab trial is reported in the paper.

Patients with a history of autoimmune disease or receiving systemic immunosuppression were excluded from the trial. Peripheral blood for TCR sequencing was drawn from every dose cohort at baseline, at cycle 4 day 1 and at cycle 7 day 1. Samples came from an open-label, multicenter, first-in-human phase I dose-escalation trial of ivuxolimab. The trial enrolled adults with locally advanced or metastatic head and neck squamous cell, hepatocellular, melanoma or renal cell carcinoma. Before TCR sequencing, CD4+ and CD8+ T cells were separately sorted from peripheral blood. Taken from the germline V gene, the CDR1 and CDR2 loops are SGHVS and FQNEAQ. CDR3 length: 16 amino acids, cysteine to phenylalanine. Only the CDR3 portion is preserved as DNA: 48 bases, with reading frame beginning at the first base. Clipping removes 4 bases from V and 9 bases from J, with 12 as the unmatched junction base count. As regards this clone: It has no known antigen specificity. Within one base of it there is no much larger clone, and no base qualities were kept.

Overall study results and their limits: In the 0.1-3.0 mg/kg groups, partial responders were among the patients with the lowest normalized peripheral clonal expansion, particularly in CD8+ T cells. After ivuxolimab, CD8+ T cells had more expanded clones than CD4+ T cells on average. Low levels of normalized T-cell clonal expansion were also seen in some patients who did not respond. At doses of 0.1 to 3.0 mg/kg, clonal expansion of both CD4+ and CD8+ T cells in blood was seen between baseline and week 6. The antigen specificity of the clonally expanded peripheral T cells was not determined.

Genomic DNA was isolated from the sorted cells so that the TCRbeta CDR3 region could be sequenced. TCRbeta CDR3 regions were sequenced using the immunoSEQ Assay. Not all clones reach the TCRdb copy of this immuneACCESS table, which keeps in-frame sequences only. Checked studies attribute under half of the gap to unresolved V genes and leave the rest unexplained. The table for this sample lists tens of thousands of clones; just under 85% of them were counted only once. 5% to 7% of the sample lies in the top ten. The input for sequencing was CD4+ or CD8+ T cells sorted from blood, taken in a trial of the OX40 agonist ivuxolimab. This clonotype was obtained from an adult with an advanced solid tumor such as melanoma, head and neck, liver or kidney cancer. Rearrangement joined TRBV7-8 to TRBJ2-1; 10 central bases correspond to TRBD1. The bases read TGTGCCAGCAGCTCCTCCGGGACAGGGGTACGGGGTGAGCAGTTCTTC. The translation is CASSSSGTGVRGEQFF.